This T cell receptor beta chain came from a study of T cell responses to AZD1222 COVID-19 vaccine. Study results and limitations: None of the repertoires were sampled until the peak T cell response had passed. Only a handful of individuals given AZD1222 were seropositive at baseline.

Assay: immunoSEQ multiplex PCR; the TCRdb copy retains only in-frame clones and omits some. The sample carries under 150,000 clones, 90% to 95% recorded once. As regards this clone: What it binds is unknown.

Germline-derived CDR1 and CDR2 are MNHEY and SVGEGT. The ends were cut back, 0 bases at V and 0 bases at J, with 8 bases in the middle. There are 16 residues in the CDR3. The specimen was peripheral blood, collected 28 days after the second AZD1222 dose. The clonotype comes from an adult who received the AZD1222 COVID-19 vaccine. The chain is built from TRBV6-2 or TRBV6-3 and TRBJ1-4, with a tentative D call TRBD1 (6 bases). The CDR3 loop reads CASSYSDSATNEKLFF. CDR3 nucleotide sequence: TGTGCCAGCAGTTACTCGGACAGTGCAACTAATGAAAAACTGTTTTTT.